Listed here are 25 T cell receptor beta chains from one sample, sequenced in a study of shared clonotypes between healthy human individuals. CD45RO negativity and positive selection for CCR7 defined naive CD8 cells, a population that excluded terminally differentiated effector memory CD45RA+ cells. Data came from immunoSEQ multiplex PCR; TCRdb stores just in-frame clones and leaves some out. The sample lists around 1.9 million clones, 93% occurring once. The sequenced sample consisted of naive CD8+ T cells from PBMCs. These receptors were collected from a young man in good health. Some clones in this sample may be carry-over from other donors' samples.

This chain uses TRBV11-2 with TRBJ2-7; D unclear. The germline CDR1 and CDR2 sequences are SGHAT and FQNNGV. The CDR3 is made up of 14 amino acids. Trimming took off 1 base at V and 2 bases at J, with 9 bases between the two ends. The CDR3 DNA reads TGTGCCAGCAGCTTAGGGTTCCGCCCCTACGAGCAGTACTTC. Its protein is CASSLGFRPYEQYF. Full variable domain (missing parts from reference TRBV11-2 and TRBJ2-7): EAGVAQSPRYKIIEKRQSVAFWCNPISGHATLYWYQQILGQGPKLLIQFQNNGVVDDSQLPKDRFSAERLKGVDSTLKIQPAKLEDSAVYLCASSLGFRPYEQYFGPGTRLTVT.

In nucleotides, the CDR3 is TGCGCCAGCAGCCCCGTGGCCCGGGGGCAATACGAGCAGTACTTC. Protein sequence: CASSPVARGQYEQYF. The chain links TRBV4-3 to TRBJ2-7; D is perhaps TRBD1 or TRBD2 (6 bases each). V shed 4 bases and J shed 4 bases, with 17 bases lying between them. CDR1 LGHNA and CDR2 YSLEER come from the germline V gene. This CDR3 contains 15 residues.

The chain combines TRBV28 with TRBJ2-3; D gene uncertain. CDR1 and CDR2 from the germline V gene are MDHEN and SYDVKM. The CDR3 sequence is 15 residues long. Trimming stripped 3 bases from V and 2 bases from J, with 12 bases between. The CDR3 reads CASSLDRQYTDTQYF. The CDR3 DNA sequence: TGTGCCAGCAGTTTGGATAGACAATACACAGATACGCAGTATTTT.

The CDR3 nucleotides read TGTGCCAGCAGCGCGGGGACTAGCGGAGGCTTATACAATGAGCAGTTCTTC. This encodes CASSAGTSGGLYNEQFF. The gene calls are TRBV9 and TRBJ2-1, with 11 bases matching TRBD2. Germline assignment: CDR1 SGDLS and CDR2 YYNGEE. V shed 3 bases, J shed 4 bases, and the junction held 9 bases outside the gene matches. The CDR3 is 17 residues long.

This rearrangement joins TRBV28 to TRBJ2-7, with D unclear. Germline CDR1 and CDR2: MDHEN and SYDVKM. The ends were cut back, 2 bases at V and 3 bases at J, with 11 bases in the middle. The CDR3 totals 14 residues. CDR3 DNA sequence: TGTGCCAGCAGTTTAAAGGGCTATAACTACGAGCAGTACTTC. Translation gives CASSLKGYNYEQYF.

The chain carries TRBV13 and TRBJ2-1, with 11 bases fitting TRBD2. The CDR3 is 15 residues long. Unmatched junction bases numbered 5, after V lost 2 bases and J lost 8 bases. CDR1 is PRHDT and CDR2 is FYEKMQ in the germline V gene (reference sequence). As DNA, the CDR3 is TGTGCCAGCAGCTTAAGGGGACTAGCGGTATATGAGCAGTTCTTC. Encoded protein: CASSLRGLAVYEQFF. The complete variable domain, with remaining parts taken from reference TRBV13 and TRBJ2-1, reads AAGVIQSPRHLIKEKRETATLKCYPIPRHDTVYWYQQGPGQDPQFLISFYEKMQSDKGSIPDRFSAQQFSDYHSELNMSSLELGDSALYFCASSLRGLAVYEQFFGPGTRLTVL.

The CDR3 DNA is TGTGCCATCAGTGAGTTCACTAGCGGGAGGGCCCCCCCCTACGAGCAGTACTTC. It encodes CAISEFTSGRAPPYEQYF. J is TRBJ2-7 and V is TRBV10-3; 13 nucleotides match TRBD2. The trim removed 1 base at V and 2 bases at J, leaving 8 bases unmatched. CDR1 and CDR2 (germline): ENHRY, SYGVKD. The CDR3 is made up of 18 amino acids.

The chain's CDR3 is CASSVVPLGKERSEQYF. CDR3 sequence (DNA): TGTGCCAGCAGCGTAGTTCCCTTGGGAAAGGAACGGAGCGAGCAGTACTTC. This chain links TRBV9 with TRBJ2-7, with D hard to call. CDR1 is SGDLS, CDR2 YYNGEE, per germline. CDR3 length equals 17 residues. Trimming left V 0 bases short and J 6 bases short, with 22 bases between.

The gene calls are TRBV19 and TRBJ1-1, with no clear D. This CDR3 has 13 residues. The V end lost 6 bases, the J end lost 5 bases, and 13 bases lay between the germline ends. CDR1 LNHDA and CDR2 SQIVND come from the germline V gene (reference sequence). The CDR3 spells CASSPTPQTEAFF. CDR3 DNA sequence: TGTGCCAGTAGCCCCACCCCCCAGACTGAAGCTTTCTTT.

Written as DNA, the CDR3 is TGTGCCAGCAGATACATGATGACAGACACCTTC. Amino acids: CASRYMMTDTF. This rearrangement joins TRBV6-1 to TRBJ1-2, with D possibly matching TRBD1 (5 bases). The CDR3 extends over 11 amino acids. Germline CDR1 and CDR2: MNHNS and SASEGT. The V end lost 6 bases, the J end lost 12 bases, and 14 bases lay between the germline ends.

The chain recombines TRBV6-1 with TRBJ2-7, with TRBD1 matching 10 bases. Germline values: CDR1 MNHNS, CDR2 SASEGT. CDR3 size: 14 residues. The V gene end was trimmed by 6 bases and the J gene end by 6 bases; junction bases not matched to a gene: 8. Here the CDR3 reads CASRETGGLAEQYF. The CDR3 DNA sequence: TGTGCCAGCAGGGAGACAGGGGGCTTAGCCGAGCAGTACTTC.

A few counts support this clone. CDR3 region: CASSESQGPYGYTF. The CDR3 DNA is TGTGCCAGCAGTGAGTCCCAGGGACCCTATGGCTACACCTTC. The rearrangement uses TRBV2 and TRBJ1-2; TRBD1 is a possible D gene (5 bases). Between the trimmed V and J ends, which lost 3 bases and 4 bases, there was a span of 12 bases. This CDR3 is 14 amino acids long. Germline loops: CDR1 SNHLY, CDR2 FYNNEI.

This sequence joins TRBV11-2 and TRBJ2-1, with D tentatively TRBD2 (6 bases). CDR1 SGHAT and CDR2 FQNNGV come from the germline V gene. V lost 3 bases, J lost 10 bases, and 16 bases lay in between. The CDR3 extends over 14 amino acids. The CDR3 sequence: CASSFRSTSNEQFF. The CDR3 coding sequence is TGTGCCAGCAGCTTCCGGTCCACTAGCAACGAGCAGTTCTTC.

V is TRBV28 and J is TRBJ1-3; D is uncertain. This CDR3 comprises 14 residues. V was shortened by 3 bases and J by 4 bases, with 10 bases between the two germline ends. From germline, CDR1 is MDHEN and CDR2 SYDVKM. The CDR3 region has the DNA TGTGCCAGCAGTTTCCGGGTCTACGGAAACACCATATATTTT. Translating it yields CASSFRVYGNTIYF.

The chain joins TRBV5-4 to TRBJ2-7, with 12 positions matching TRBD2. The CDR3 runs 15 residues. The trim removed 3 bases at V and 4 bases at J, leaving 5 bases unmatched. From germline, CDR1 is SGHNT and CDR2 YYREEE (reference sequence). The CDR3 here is CASSSGTSGRYEQYF. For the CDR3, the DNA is TGTGCCAGCAGCTCGGGGACTAGCGGGCGGTACGAGCAGTACTTC.

CDR3 region: CASSLCWTFRNTGELFF. The CDR3 DNA is TGTGCCAGCAGTTTATGCTGGACATTCCGTAACACCGGGGAGCTGTTTTTT. The chain is built from TRBV27 and TRBJ2-2; D may be TRBD1 (5 bases). CDR3 length equals 17 residues. Germline lookup yields CDR1 MNHEY and CDR2 SMNVEV (reference sequence). Trimming took 1 base from V and 2 from J, leaving 14 bases between them.

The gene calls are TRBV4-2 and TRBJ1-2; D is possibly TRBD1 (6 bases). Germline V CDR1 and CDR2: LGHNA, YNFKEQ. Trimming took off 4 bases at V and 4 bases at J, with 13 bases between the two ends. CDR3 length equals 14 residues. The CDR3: CASSLGQPSYGYTF. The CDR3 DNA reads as TGTGCCAGCAGCCTAGGACAGCCTAGCTATGGCTACACCTTC.

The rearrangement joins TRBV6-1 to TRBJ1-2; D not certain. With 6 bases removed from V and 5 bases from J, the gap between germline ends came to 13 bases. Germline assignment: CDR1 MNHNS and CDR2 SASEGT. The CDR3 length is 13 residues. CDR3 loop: CASSHGGGYGYTF. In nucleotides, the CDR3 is TGTGCCAGCAGCCACGGAGGTGGATATGGCTACACCTTC.

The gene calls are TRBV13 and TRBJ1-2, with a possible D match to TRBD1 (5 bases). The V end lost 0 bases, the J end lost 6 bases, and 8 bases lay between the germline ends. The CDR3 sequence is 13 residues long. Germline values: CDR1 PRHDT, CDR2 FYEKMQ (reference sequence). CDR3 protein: CASSLGTANGYTF. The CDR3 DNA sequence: TGTGCCAGCAGCTTAGGGACAGCTAATGGCTACACCTTC.

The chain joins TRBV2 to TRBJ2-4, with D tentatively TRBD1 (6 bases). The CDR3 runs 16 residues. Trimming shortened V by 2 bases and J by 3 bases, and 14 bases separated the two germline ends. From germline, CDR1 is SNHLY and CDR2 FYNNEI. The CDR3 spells CASSEIWAGDKNIQYF. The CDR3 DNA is TGTGCCAGCAGTGAAATTTGGGCAGGGGACAAAAACATTCAGTACTTC.

CDR3 in DNA: TGTGCCAGCAGTGAGGAACTAGCGGACATCTACGAGCAGTACTTC. This sequence encodes CASSEELADIYEQYF. The chain employs TRBV2 and TRBJ2-7; 8 bases fit TRBD2. The CDR3 is made up of 15 amino acids. Germline V lookup: CDR1 SNHLY, CDR2 FYNNEI. After removal of 3 bases from V and 3 bases from J, the junction contained 7 bases not matched to a gene.

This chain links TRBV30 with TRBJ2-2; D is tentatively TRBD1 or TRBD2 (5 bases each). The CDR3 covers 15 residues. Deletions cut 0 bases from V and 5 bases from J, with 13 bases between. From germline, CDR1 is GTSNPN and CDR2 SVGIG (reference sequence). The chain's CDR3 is CAWSVVGPGTGELFF. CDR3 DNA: TGTGCCTGGAGTGTTGTGGGACCAGGGACCGGGGAGCTGTTTTTT. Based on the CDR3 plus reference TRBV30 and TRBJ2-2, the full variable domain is SQTIHQWPATLVQPVGSPLSLECTVEGTSNPNLYWYRQAAGRGLQLLFYSVGIGQISSEVPQNLSASRPQDRQFILSSKKLLLSDSGFYLCAWSVVGPGTGELFFGEGSRLTVL.

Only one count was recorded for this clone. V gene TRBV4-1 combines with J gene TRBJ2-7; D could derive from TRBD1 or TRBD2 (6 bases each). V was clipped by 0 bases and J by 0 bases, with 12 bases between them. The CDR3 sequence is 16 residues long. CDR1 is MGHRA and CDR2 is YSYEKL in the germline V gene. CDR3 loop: CASSQESGGYSYEQYF. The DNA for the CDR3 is TGCGCCAGCAGCCAAGAATCCGGGGGCTACTCCTACGAGCAGTACTTC.

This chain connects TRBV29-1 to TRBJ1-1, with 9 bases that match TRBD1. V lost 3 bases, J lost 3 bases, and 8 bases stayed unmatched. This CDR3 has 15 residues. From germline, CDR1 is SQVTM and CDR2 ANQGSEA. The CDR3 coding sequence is TGCAGCGTTGAGGTAGGGACAGGGTACTACACTGAAGCTTTCTTT. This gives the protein CSVEVGTGYYTEAFF.

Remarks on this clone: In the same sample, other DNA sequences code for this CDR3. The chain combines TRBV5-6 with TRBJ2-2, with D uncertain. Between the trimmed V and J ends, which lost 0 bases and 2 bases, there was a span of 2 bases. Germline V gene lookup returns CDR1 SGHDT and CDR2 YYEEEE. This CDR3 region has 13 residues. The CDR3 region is CASSLGNTGELFF. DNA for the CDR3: TGTGCCAGCAGCTTGGGTAACACCGGGGAGCTGTTTTTT.